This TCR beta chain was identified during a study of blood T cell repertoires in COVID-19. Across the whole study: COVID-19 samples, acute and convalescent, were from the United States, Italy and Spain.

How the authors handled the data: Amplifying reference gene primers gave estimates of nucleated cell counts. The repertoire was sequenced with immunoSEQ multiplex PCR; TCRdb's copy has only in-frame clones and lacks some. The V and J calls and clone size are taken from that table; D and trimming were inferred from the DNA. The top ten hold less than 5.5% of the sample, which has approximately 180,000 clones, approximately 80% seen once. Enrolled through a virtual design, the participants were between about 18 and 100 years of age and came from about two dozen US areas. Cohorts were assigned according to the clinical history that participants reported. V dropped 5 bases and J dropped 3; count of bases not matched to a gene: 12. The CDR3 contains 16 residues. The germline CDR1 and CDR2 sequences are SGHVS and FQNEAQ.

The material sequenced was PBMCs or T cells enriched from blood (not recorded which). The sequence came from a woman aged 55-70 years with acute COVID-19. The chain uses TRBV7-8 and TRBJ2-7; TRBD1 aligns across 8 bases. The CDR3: CASSPGPGTGRYEQYF. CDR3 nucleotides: TGTGCCAGCAGCCCCGGGCCTGGGACAGGTCGCTACGAGCAGTACTTC.